Listed below are T cell receptor beta chains from one sample, sequenced in a study of blood T cell repertoires in COVID-19. Using immunoSEQ multiplex PCR, the repertoire was profiled, and TCRdb retains in-frame clones only, with some absent. The data show about 44,000 clones, roughly 87% seen once. The specimen was peripheral blood. The receptors were gathered from a woman of 80 years or more in a cohort sampled during active or convalescent COVID-19. Both conserved end residues are part of each CDR3. Fields, in order: D gene, V gene, J gene, clone size, CDR3 protein, CDR3 DNA. D genes are given only for firm matches. Expanded clones are given a class, and other clones once, few, many or no size at all.

>TRBD1|TRBV6-5|TRBJ2-7|-
CASSNRGATNGQYF
TGTGCCAGCAGCAACAGGGGGGCAACGAACGGGCAGTACTTC
>TRBD1|TRBV5-6|TRBJ1-6|-
CASTQQGWNSPLHF
TGTGCCAGCACCCAACAGGGGTGGAATTCACCCCTCCACTTT
>-|TRBV3-1/TRBV3-2|TRBJ2-3|-
CASSLTGMTTTDTQYF
TGTGCCAGCAGCCTCACCGGGATGACTACCACAGATACGCAGTATTTT
>-|TRBV30|TRBJ1-6|few
CAWTPEQGVNSPLHF
TGTGCCTGGACCCCTGAACAGGGAGTAAATTCACCCCTCCACTTT
>TRBD1|TRBV19|TRBJ1-2|-
CASRNPGQSRGYTF
TGTGCCAGTAGGAATCCGGGACAGTCCAGGGGCTACACCTTC
>-|TRBV10-2|TRBJ1-1|-
CASSERGTEAFF
TGCGCCAGCAGTGAGAGGGGCACTGAAGCTTTCTTT
>TRBD2|TRBV7-3|TRBJ2-3|-
CASSLGTSSRTDTQYF
TGTGCCAGCAGCTTAGGGACTAGTAGCCGCACAGATACGCAGTATTTT
>-|TRBV5-1|TRBJ1-1|-
CASSLQGPPNTEAFF
TGCGCCAGCAGCCTACAGGGACCGCCGAACACTGAAGCTTTCTTT
>-|TRBV7-9|TRBJ2-5|once
CASSPGLYQETQYF
TGTGCCAGCAGCCCGGGACTCTACCAAGAGACCCAGTACTTC
>-|TRBV19|TRBJ1-6|few
CASTRGLSSPLHF
TGTGCCAGCACCCGGGGTCTGAGTTCACCCCTCCACTTT
>-|TRBV4-3|TRBJ2-1|-
CASSQDPAGSTYNEQFF
TGCGCCAGCAGCCAAGATCCGGCCGGGTCCACCTACAATGAGCAGTTCTTC
>TRBD2|TRBV19|TRBJ2-2|-
CASMVDSGIFGELFF
TGTGCCAGTATGGTAGATAGCGGGATATTCGGGGAGCTGTTTTTT
>-|TRBV7-9|TRBJ1-1|-
CASSLDRVVTEAFF
TGTGCCAGCAGCTTAGACAGGGTTGTTACTGAAGCTTTCTTT
>TRBD2|TRBV6-1|TRBJ2-2|-
CASSEFGLAGARGTGELFF
TGTGCCAGCAGTGAATTCGGCCTAGCGGGAGCAAGGGGCACCGGGGAGCTGTTTTTT
>-|TRBV5-5|TRBJ1-1|-
CASSLGSRELAFF
TGTGCCAGCAGCTTGGGGTCCAGGGAATTGGCTTTCTTT
>-|TRBV6-4|TRBJ1-5|-
CASSEEEGQPQHF
TGTGCCAGCAGTGAGGAGGAGGGTCAGCCCCAGCATTTT
>-|TRBV3-1/TRBV3-2|TRBJ2-2|few
CASTTPPGELFF
TGTGCCAGCACTACCCCCCCCGGGGAGCTGTTTTTT